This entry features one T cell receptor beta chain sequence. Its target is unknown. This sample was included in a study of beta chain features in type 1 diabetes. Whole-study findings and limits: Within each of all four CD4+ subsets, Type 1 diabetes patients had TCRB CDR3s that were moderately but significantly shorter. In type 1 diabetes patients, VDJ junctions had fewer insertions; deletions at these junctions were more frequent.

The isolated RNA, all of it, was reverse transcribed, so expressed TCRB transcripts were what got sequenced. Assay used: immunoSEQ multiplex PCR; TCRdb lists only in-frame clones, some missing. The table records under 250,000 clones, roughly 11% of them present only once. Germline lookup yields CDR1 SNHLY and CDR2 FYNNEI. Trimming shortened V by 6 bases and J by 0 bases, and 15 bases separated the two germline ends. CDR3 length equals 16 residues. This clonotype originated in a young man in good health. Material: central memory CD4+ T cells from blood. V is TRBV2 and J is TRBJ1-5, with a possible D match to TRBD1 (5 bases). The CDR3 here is CASSEGQGNSNQPQHF. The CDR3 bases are TGTGCCAGCAGCGAGGGGCAGGGCAATAGCAATCAGCCCCAGCATTTT.